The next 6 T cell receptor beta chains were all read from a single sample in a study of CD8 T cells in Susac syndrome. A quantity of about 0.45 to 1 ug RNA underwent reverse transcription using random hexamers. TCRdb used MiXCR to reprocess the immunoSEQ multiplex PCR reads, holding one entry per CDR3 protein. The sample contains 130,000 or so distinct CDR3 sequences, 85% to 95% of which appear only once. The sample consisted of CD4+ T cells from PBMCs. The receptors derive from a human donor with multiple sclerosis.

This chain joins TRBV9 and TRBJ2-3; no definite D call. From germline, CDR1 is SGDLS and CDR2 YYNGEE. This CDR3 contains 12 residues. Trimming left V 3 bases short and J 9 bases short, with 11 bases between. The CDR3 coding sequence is TGTGCCAGCAGCGACCTAGGAGCAACGCAGTATTTT. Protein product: CASSDLGATQYF. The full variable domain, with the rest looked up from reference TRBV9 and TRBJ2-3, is DSGVTQTPKHLITATGQRVTLRCSPRSGDLSVYWYQQSLDQGLQFLIQYYNGEERAKGNILERFSAQQFPDLHSELNLSSLELGDSALYFCASSDLGATQYFGPGTRLTVL.

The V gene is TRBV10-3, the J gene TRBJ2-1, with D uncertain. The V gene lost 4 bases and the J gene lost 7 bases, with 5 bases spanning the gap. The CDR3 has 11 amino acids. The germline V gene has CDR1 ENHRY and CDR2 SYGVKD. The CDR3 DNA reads TGTGCCATCAGTGCCGGGAATGAGCAGTTCTTC. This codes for CAISAGNEQFF.

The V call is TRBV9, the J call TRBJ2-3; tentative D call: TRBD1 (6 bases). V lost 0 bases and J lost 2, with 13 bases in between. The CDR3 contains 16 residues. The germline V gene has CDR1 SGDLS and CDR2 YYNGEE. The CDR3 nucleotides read TGTGCCAGCAGCGTAGAGTCCAGGGGCAACACAGATACGCAGTATTTT. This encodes CASSVESRGNTDTQYF.

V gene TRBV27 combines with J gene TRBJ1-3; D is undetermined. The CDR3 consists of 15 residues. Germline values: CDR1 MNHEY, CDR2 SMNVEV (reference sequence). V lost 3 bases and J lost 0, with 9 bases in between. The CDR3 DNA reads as TGTGCCAGCAGTTTCTCTTCGGGCTCTGGAAACACCATATATTTT. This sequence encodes CASSFSSGSGNTIYF.

CDR3 nucleotide sequence: TGCGCCAGCGGGAGTGGGACCGGGGAGCTGTTTTTT. Its translation: CASGSGTGELFF. The rearrangement uses TRBV4-1 and TRBJ2-2; maybe TRBD2 (5 bases). Germline assignment: CDR1 MGHRA and CDR2 YSYEKL. The length of the CDR3 is 12 residues. V shed 8 bases and J shed 5 bases, with 9 bases lying between them.

CDR3 in DNA: TGTGCCACCGGACTAGCGGGAACCTACGAGCAGTACTTC. This translates into CATGLAGTYEQYF. V is TRBV7-8 and J is TRBJ2-7, with 12 bases lining up with TRBD2. The CDR3 is 13 amino acids. The germline CDR1 and CDR2 sequences are SGHVS and FQNEAQ. J gave up 2 bases and V 10 bases, and 3 bases lay outside the gene matches.